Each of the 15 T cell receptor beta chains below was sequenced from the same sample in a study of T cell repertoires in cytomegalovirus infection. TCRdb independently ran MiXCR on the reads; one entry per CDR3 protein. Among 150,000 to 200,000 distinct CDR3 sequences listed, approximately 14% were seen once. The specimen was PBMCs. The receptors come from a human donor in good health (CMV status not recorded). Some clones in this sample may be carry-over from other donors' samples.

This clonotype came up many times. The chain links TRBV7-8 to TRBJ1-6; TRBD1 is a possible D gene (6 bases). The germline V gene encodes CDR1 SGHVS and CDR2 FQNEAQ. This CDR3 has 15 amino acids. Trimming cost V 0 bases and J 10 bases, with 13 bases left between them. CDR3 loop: CASSLARTAGSPLHF. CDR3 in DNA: TGTGCCAGCAGCTTAGCGAGGACAGCCGGCTCACCCCTCCACTTT.

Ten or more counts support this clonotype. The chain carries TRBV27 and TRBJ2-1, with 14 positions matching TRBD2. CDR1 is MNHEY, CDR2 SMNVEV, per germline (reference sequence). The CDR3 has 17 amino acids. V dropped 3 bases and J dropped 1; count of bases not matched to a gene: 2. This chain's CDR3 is CASSFRTSGGSYNEQFF. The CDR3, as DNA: TGTGCCAGCAGTTTTCGGACTAGCGGGGGGTCCTACAATGAGCAGTTCTTC.

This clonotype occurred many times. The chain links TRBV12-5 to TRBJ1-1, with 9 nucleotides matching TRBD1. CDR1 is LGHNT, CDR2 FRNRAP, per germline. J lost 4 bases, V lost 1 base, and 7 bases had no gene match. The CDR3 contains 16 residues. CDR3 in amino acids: CASGLGQGVFGTEAFF. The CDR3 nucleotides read TGTGCTAGTGGTTTGGGACAGGGGGTATTCGGCACTGAAGCTTTCTTT.

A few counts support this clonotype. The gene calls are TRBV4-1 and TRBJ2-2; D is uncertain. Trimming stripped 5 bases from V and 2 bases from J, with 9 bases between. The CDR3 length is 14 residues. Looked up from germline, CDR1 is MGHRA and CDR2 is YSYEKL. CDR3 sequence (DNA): TGCGCCAGCAGCTCCCTTAGTAACACCGGGGAGCTGTTTTTT. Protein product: CASSSLSNTGELFF.

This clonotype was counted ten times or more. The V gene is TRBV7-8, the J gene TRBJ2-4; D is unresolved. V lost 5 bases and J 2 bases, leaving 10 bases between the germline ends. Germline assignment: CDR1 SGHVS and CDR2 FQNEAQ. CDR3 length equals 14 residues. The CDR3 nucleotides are TGTGCCAGCAGCCGCTCCTTCTCCAAAAACATTCAGTACTTC. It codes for CASSRSFSKNIQYF.

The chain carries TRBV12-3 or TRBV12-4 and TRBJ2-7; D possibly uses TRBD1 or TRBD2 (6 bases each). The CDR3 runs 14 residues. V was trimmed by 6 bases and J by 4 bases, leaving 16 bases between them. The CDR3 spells CASSPTQGGYEQYF. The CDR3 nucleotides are TGTGCCAGCAGCCCCACCCAAGGGGGGTACGAGCAGTACTTC.

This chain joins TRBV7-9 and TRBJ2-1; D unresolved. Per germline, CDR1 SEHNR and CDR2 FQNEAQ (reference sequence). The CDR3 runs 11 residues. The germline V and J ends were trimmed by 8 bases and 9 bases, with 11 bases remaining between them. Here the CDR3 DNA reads TGTGCCAGCGGACGCTTACGTGAGCAGTTCTTC. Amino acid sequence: CASGRLREQFF.

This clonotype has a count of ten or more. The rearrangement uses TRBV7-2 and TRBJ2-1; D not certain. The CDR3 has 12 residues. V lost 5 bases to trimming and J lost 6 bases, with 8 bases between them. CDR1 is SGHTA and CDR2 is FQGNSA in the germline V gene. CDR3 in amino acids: CASSRFLNEQFF. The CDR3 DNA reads TGTGCCAGCAGCCGTTTTCTCAATGAGCAGTTCTTC.

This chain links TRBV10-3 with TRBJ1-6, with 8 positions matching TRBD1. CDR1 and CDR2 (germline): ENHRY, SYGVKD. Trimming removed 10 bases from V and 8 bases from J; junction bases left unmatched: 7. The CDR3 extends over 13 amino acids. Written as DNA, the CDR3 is TGTGCCAGCGGACAGGGCGGTTATTCACCCCTCCACTTT. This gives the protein CASGQGGYSPLHF.

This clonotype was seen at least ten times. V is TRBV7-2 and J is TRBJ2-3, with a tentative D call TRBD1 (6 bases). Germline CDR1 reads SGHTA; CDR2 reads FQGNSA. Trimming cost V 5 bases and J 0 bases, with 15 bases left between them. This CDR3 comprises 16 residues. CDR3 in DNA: TGTGCCAGCAGCGATCCCCCGGGACACAGCACAGATACGCAGTATTTT. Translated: CASSDPPGHSTDTQYF.

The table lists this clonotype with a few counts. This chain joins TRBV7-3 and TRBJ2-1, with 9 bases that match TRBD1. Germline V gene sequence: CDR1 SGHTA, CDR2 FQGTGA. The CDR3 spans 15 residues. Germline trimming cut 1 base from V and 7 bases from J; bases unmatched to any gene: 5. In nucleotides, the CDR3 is TGTGCCAGCAGCTTAAGTTGGGACAGGGAGAATGAGCAGTTCTTC. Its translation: CASSLSWDRENEQFF.

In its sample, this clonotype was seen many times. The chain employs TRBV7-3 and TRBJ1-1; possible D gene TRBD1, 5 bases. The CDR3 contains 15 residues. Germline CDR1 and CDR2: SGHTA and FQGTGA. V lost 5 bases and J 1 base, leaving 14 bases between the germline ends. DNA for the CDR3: TGTGCCAGCAGCCCGGGGCCTTTAGGGAACACTGAAGCTTTCTTT. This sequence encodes CASSPGPLGNTEAFF.

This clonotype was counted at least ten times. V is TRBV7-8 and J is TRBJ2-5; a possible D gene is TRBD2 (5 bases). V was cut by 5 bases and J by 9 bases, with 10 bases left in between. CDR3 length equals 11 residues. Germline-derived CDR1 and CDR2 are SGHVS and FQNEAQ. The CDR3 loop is CASSPAGAQYF. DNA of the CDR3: TGTGCCAGCAGCCCAGCCGGGGCCCAGTACTTC.

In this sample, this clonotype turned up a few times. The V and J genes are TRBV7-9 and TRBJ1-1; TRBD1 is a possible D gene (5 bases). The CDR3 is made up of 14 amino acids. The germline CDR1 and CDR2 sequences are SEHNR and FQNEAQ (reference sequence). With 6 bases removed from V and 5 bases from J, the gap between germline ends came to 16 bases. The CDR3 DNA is TGTGCCAGCAGATCTAGGGGATTGGGGACTGAAGCTTTCTTT. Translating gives CASRSRGLGTEAFF.

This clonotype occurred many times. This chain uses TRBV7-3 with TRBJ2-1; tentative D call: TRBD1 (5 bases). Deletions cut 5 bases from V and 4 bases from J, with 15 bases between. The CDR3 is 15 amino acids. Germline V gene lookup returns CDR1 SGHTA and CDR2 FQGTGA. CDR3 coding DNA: TGTGCCAGCAGCGGAACAGGTGGATTATACAATGAGCAGTTCTTC. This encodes CASSGTGGLYNEQFF.